This T cell receptor beta chain was captured by sequencing in a study of CD8 T cells in ankylosing spondylitis. The trim removed 3 bases at V and 3 bases at J, leaving 9 bases unmatched. The CDR3 is 17 amino acids. Germline lookup yields CDR1 SGHRS and CDR2 YFSETQ. TCRdb ran MiXCR on the 5' RACE reads and lists one entry per CDR3 protein. The sample holds about 240,000 distinct CDR3 sequences, around 7.8% seen once. This clonotype was seen more than once but under ten times. The chain employs TRBV5-1 and TRBJ2-1; 10 bases are shared with TRBD2. Sequenced sample: blood, either unsorted or a sorted T cell fraction (not recorded which). This sequence was found in a male donor with ankylosing spondylitis or in good health (not recorded which). CDR3 sequence reads: CASSWTSGHLLYNEQFF. The CDR3 nucleotides read TGCGCCAGCAGCTGGACTAGCGGACACTTACTCTACAATGAGCAGTTCTTC. The full variable domain, rest sourced from reference TRBV5-1 and TRBJ2-1, is KAGVTQTPRYLIKTRGQQVTLSCSPISGHRSVSWYQQTPGQGLQFLFEYFSETQRNKGNFPGRFSGRQFSNSRSEMNVSTLELGDSALYLCASSWTSGHLLYNEQFFGPGTRLTVL.